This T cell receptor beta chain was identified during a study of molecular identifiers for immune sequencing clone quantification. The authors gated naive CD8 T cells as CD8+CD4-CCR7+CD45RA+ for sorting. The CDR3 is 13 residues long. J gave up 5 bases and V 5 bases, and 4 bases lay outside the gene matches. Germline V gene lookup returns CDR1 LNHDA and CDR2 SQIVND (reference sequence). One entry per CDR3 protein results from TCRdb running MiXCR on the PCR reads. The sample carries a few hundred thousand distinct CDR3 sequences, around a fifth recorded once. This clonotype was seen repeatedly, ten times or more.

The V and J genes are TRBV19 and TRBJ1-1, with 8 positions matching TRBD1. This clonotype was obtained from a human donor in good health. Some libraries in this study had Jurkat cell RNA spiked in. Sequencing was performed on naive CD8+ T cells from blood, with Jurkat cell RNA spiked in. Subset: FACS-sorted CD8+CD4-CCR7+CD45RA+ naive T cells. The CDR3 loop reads CASSAGGVTEAFF. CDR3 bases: TGTGCCAGTAGTGCAGGGGGCGTTACTGAAGCTTTCTTT. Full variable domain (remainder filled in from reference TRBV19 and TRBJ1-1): DGGITQSPKYLFRKEGQNVTLSCEQNLNHDAMYWYRQDPGQGLRLIYYSQIVNDFQKGDIAEGYSVSREKKESFPLTVTSAQKNPTAFYLCASSAGGVTEAFFGQGTRLTVV.